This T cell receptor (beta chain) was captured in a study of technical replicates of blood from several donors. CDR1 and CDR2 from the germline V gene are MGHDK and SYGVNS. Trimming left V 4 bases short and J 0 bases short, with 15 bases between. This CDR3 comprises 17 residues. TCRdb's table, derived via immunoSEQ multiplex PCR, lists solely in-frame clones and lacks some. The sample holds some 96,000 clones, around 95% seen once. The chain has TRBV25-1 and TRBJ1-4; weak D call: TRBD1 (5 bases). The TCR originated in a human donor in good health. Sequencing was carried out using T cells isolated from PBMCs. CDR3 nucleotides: TGTGCCAGCAGTGGGGGGGAAAAGAGGGCAACTAATGAAAAACTGTTTTTT. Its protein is CASSGGEKRATNEKLFF. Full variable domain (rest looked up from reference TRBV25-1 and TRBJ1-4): EADIYQTPRYLVIGTGKKITLECSQTMGHDKMYWYQQDPGMELHLIHYSYGVNSTEKGDLSSESTVSRIRTEHFPLTLESARPSHTSQYLCASSGGEKRATNEKLFFGSGTQLSVL.